Below are 22 T cell receptor beta chains sequenced from a single sample in a study of cytotoxic CD8 clonotypes in ibrutinib-treated CLL. Method: immunoSEQ multiplex PCR; TCRdb's copy keeps in-frame clones and lacks some. The sample carries some 200,000 clones, nearly 80% recorded once. Here the sequenced sample was PBMCs, taken after 12 months of ibrutinib treatment. These receptors all come from a human donor with chronic lymphocytic leukemia.

J is TRBJ2-7 and V is TRBV6-5, with D unclear. Trimming removed 4 bases from V and 2 bases from J, with 12 bases in between. This CDR3 has 14 residues. The germline V gene encodes CDR1 MNHEY and CDR2 SVGAGI. The CDR3 is CASSSTVLPYEQYF. The DNA for the CDR3 is TGTGCCAGCAGTTCGACGGTGCTACCCTACGAGCAGTACTTC.

The rearrangement links TRBV11-2 to TRBJ2-7; a weak D match, TRBD2 (5 bases). V was pared by 2 bases and J by 3 bases, with 8 bases between. CDR1 is SGHAT, CDR2 FQNNGV, per germline. CDR3 length equals 13 residues. The chain's CDR3 is CASSLLDYYEQYF. CDR3 in DNA: TGTGCCAGCAGCTTACTAGACTACTACGAGCAGTACTTC.

This clone has just a few counts. The rearrangement uses TRBV18 and TRBJ2-5; TRBD1 aligns across 8 bases. CDR3 size: 18 residues. Germline V gene data show CDR1 as KGHSH and CDR2 as LQKENI. Unmatched junction bases numbered 18, after V lost 2 bases and J lost 7 bases. The CDR3 reads CASSPVHIAQGALGTQYF. The CDR3 DNA reads as TGTGCCAGCTCACCAGTTCATATCGCCCAGGGGGCGCTGGGGACCCAGTACTTC.

V is TRBV30 and J is TRBJ2-3; 12 bases map to TRBD2. CDR1 and CDR2 from the germline V gene are GTSNPN and SVGIG (reference sequence). The CDR3 totals 15 residues. V was pared by 7 bases and J by 2 bases, with 7 bases of the junction left unmatched. The CDR3 sequence is CASGLAGGYTDTQYF. The CDR3 DNA sequence: TGTGCCTCAGGGCTAGCGGGGGGGTACACAGATACGCAGTATTTT.

The V and J genes are TRBV25-1 and TRBJ1-2; maybe TRBD1 (6 bases). Germline V gene sequence: CDR1 MGHDK, CDR2 SYGVNS. This CDR3 spans 15 amino acids. V shed 4 bases and J shed 8 bases, with 20 bases lying between them. CDR3 residues: CASSVDRSTSRGYTF. DNA of the CDR3: TGTGCCAGCAGTGTCGACAGGAGCACTTCTAGGGGCTACACCTTC.

V and J are TRBV28 and TRBJ2-7, with D tentatively TRBD1 (5 bases). V was cut by 2 bases and J by 3 bases, with 14 bases left in between. Germline loops: CDR1 MDHEN, CDR2 SYDVKM. CDR3 length: 15 amino acids. Written as DNA, the CDR3 is TGTGCCAGCAGTTTAGGGGTGACAGATCTCTACGAGCAGTACTTC. Its protein is CASSLGVTDLYEQYF.

The V gene is TRBV7-9, the J gene TRBJ1-3; a weak D match, TRBD1 (6 bases). CDR3 length: 16 amino acids. Germline V gene lookup returns CDR1 SEHNR and CDR2 FQNEAQ (reference sequence). V shed 5 bases and J shed 0 bases, with 14 bases lying between them. The CDR3 region is CASSPPGHSSGNTIYF. In DNA form, the CDR3 reads TGTGCCAGCAGCCCCCCGGGACATAGCTCTGGAAACACCATATATTTT.

This chain links TRBV4-1 with TRBJ2-1; possibly TRBD1 for D (5 bases). The CDR3 spans 16 residues. Per germline, CDR1 MGHRA and CDR2 YSYEKL. V lost 0 bases and J lost 0, with 9 bases in between. For the CDR3, the DNA is TGCGCCAGCAGCCAAGATAGGGGCTTCTCCTACAATGAGCAGTTCTTC. It specifies CASSQDRGFSYNEQFF.

The chain uses TRBV27 and TRBJ2-1, with TRBD2 identical over 7 bases. Trimming took 4 bases from V and 12 from J; bases not matched to a gene: 9. The V gene's germline CDR1 is MNHEY and CDR2 SMNVEV (reference sequence). The CDR3 has 13 amino acids. The CDR3, as DNA: TGTGCCAGCAGTTCCAGGACTAGAAACGGGCAGTTCTTC. Translating it yields CASSSRTRNGQFF.

The chain has TRBV4-1 and TRBJ2-1; D may be TRBD2 (5 bases). This CDR3 is 17 amino acids long. V was trimmed by 0 bases and J by 4 bases, leaving 16 bases between them. Germline CDR1 reads MGHRA; CDR2 reads YSYEKL. The CDR3 loop is CASSQDRGRSLYNEQFF. The CDR3 coding sequence is TGCGCCAGCAGCCAAGATCGCGGGCGGAGCCTGTACAATGAGCAGTTCTTC.

Comment on this clone: The sample carries other DNA sequences with the same CDR3. The gene calls are TRBV18 and TRBJ2-7; 10 positions match TRBD1. The CDR3 is made up of 16 amino acids. V shed 3 bases, J shed 3 bases, and the junction held 8 bases outside the gene matches. Germline assignment: CDR1 KGHSH and CDR2 LQKENI. The CDR3 loop reads CASSPLRTGGNYEQYF. The CDR3 region has the DNA TGTGCCAGCTCACCCCTTCGGACAGGGGGAAACTACGAGCAGTACTTC.

The chain carries TRBV6-1 and TRBJ1-1; perhaps TRBD1 as D (6 bases). The V gene lost 5 bases and the J gene lost 5 bases, with 12 bases spanning the gap. CDR3 length: 13 residues. Germline lookup yields CDR1 MNHNS and CDR2 SASEGT. The CDR3 DNA reads as TGTGCCAGCAGTACCCGAGGGGGGACTGAAGCTTTCTTT. Amino acids: CASSTRGGTEAFF.

This clone was seen only a few times. This chain uses TRBV5-4 with TRBJ2-5, with D tentatively TRBD2 (5 bases). This CDR3 comprises 13 residues. Germline V gene data show CDR1 as SGHNT and CDR2 as YYREEE (reference sequence). Trimming took off 0 bases at V and 5 bases at J, with 8 bases between the two ends. This CDR3 reads CASSLVPGETQYF. In nucleotides, the CDR3 is TGTGCCAGCAGCTTGGTCCCGGGGGAGACCCAGTACTTC.

The count of this clone is one. The V gene is TRBV10-2, the J gene TRBJ2-7; TRBD2 agrees at 7 bases. The J segment lost 6 bases and the V segment lost 0 bases, leaving 8 bases of the junction unmatched. Germline V lookup: CDR1 WSHSY, CDR2 SAAADI. The CDR3 sequence is 15 residues long. The CDR3 DNA reads TGCGCCAGCAGTGAGTCCTCATCCGGGGGGAGCGAGCAGTACTTC. This gives the protein CASSESSSGGSEQYF.

The chain couples TRBV2 to TRBJ1-6; TRBD1 might be the D (5 bases). This CDR3 has 13 residues. V shed 8 bases and J shed 7 bases, with 12 bases lying between them. From germline, CDR1 is SNHLY and CDR2 FYNNEI. The CDR3: CASGDPRNSPLHF. CDR3 in DNA: TGTGCCAGCGGGGACCCTAGGAATTCACCCCTCCACTTT.

This rearrangement joins TRBV21-1 to TRBJ2-7; TRBD1 is the table's D call and was not checked against the DNA. TRBV21-1 is termed a pseudogene. The CDR3 loop spans 14 amino acids. The CDR3 DNA sequence: TGTGCCAGCAGCGAAAACCGGGACAACTACGAGCAGTACTTC. Translating gives CASSENRDNYEQYF.

The count of this clone is one. The rearrangement joins TRBV2 to TRBJ1-5; D is uncertain. The V and J ends lost 3 bases and 1 base respectively, with 13 bases between them. CDR1 is SNHLY, CDR2 FYNNEI, per germline. There are 16 residues in the CDR3. The CDR3 here is CASSEDVWESNQPQHF. The DNA of the CDR3 is TGTGCCAGCAGTGAGGACGTATGGGAGAGCAATCAGCCCCAGCATTTT.

This clone was recorded once. The chain links TRBV25-1 to TRBJ2-7, with no clear D. The CDR3 consists of 11 residues. V was shortened by 4 bases and J by 2 bases, with 3 bases between the two germline ends. Per the germline V gene, CDR1 is MGHDK and CDR2 is SYGVNS. CDR3 region: CASSGPYEQYF. DNA of the CDR3: TGTGCCAGCAGTGGACCCTACGAGCAGTACTTC.

The CDR3 loop is CASSPRGGAGNTQYF. In DNA form, the CDR3 reads TGTGCCAGCAGCCCCCGGGGGGGCGCGGGCAATACGCAGTATTTT. The chain is built from TRBV7-9 and TRBJ2-3, with 8 bases lining up with TRBD2. V was clipped by 5 bases and J by 7 bases; unmatched bases: 11. There are 15 residues in the CDR3. From germline, CDR1 is SEHNR and CDR2 FQNEAQ (reference sequence).

The chain links TRBV11-2 to TRBJ2-1; weak D call: TRBD2 (6 bases). Germline CDR1 SGHAT, CDR2 FQNNGV. This CDR3 spans 16 amino acids. V was cut by 5 bases and J by 4 bases, with 18 bases left in between. The CDR3 bases are TGTGCCAGCAGCAGAGTAGGGTGGGGGGATTACAATGAGCAGTTCTTC. Translation gives CASSRVGWGDYNEQFF.

The chain uses TRBV27 and TRBJ1-5; D is perhaps TRBD1 (6 bases). V gave up 6 bases and J gave up 8 bases, with 11 bases separating them. Per germline, CDR1 MNHEY and CDR2 SMNVEV (reference sequence). The CDR3 spans 12 residues. For the CDR3, the DNA is TGTGCCAGCAGCAGGGGTGGGGAGCCCCAGCATTTT. As protein: CASSRGGEPQHF.

The chain links TRBV7-3 to TRBJ2-4; tentatively, D is TRBD2 (6 bases). This CDR3 has 12 amino acids. The germline V and J ends were trimmed by 4 bases and 9 bases, with 10 bases remaining between them. The V gene's germline CDR1 is SGHTA and CDR2 FQGTGA. CDR3 nucleotides: TGTGCCAGCAGCTCCCCGGAGGGCATTCAGTACTTC. This codes for CASSSPEGIQYF.